This is a list of T cell receptor beta chains from one sample in a study of cytomegalovirus exposure and HLA in healthy donors. Sequencing was performed with immunoSEQ multiplex PCR; in TCRdb, only in-frame clones are kept and a portion is missing. The data hold about 63,000 clones, with around 92% observed a single time. The sample comprised PBMCs. These receptor sequences come from a woman younger than 30 in good health and CMV-seronegative. Both conserved end residues are part of each CDR3. The D gene is left open where the match is weak. Not every row has a clone size; where given, it reads once, few, many or a size class.

abundance: -; d_gene: TRBD1; v_gene: TRBV2; j_gene: TRBJ2-1; CDR3nt: TGTGCCAGCTCAGGACAGGGGGTCTACAATGAGCAGTTCTTC; CDR3aa: CASSGQGVYNEQFF
abundance: -; d_gene: TRBD1; v_gene: TRBV7-2; j_gene: TRBJ1-2; CDR3nt: TGTGCCAGCAGCTCCGGACAGGGTGGAGGCTACACCTTC; CDR3aa: CASSSGQGGGYTF
abundance: -; d_gene: -; v_gene: TRBV11-3; j_gene: TRBJ1-1; CDR3nt: TGTGCCAGCAACCTTACAACGAACACTGAAGCTTTCTTT; CDR3aa: CASNLTTNTEAFF
abundance: -; d_gene: -; v_gene: TRBV10-3; j_gene: TRBJ2-5; CDR3nt: TGTGCCATCAGAGGGGTAGGAGAGACCCAGTACTTC; CDR3aa: CAIRGVGETQYF
abundance: -; d_gene: TRBD1; v_gene: TRBV19; j_gene: TRBJ1-4; CDR3nt: TGTGCCAGTAGTGCCCCGGACAGGGGATATGAAAAACTGTTTTTT; CDR3aa: CASSAPDRGYEKLFF
abundance: -; d_gene: -; v_gene: TRBV11-2; j_gene: TRBJ2-7; CDR3nt: TGTGCCAGCAGCCTAGGGGCCCTGGGGGGCGAGCAGTACTTC; CDR3aa: CASSLGALGGEQYF
abundance: -; d_gene: TRBD1; v_gene: TRBV15; j_gene: TRBJ2-7; CDR3nt: TGTGCCACCAGCGTGGGCAGGGGGATTTCCTACGAGCAGTACTTC; CDR3aa: CATSVGRGISYEQYF
abundance: few; d_gene: -; v_gene: TRBV7-9; j_gene: TRBJ1-1; CDR3nt: TGTGCCAGCAGCTTAGTCTGGGGCATGAACACTGAAGCTTTCTTT; CDR3aa: CASSLVWGMNTEAFF
abundance: -; d_gene: -; v_gene: TRBV30; j_gene: TRBJ2-5; CDR3nt: TGTGCCTGGAGTGTAGGCGGCTTCAAAAGGGAGACCCAGTACTTC; CDR3aa: CAWSVGGFKRETQYF
abundance: -; d_gene: TRBD1; v_gene: TRBV27; j_gene: TRBJ1-2; CDR3nt: TGTGCCAGCAGCTCCGGAAGGGGGCAGGGATATGGCTACACCTTC; CDR3aa: CASSSGRGQGYGYTF
abundance: -; d_gene: TRBD2; v_gene: TRBV6-1; j_gene: TRBJ2-3; CDR3nt: TGTGCCAGCAGTGCCCCCCGGGGACTAGCGGGGGGGGATACGCAGTATTTT; CDR3aa: CASSAPRGLAGGDTQYF
abundance: -; d_gene: -; v_gene: TRBV6-1; j_gene: TRBJ2-5; CDR3nt: TGTGCCAGCGGTTGGAGTTCAGAGACCCAGTACTTC; CDR3aa: CASGWSSETQYF
abundance: -; d_gene: TRBD1; v_gene: TRBV27; j_gene: TRBJ2-1; CDR3nt: TGTGCCAGCAGTTCCAGGGGGACGCTCAATGAGCAGTTCTTC; CDR3aa: CASSSRGTLNEQFF